These 19 T cell receptor beta chains were sequenced from one sample in a study of cytomegalovirus exposure and HLA in healthy donors. Only in-frame clones appear in the TCRdb table, and some are missing; sequencing was by immunoSEQ multiplex PCR. The table has 150,000 to 250,000 clones, 65% to 90% seen once. The source material was PBMCs. These receptors were collected from a woman aged 25 to 39 in good health and CMV-seropositive.

The count of this clone is one. The rearrangement joins TRBV6-5 to TRBJ1-1, with no clear D. This CDR3 region has 11 residues. Germline loops: CDR1 MNHEY, CDR2 SVGAGI. V was trimmed by 4 bases and J by 7 bases, leaving 7 bases between them. CDR3 residues: CASSSRSEAFF. The CDR3 DNA follows: TGTGCCAGCAGTTCCCGTAGTGAAGCTTTCTTT.

The sample holds a few counts of this clone. The rearrangement uses TRBV6-6 and TRBJ1-2; 7 bases align to TRBD1. V lost 5 bases to trimming and J lost 10 bases; unmatched junction nucleotides: 4. The CDR3 sequence is 11 residues long. Germline V lookup: CDR1 MNHNY, CDR2 SVGAGI (reference sequence). The CDR3, as DNA: TGTGCCAGCAGTGGGGGACAGCTCTACACCTTC. Residues: CASSGGQLYTF.

The J gene is TRBJ1-5, the V gene TRBV2, with D unclear. The V gene lost 4 bases and the J gene lost 7 bases, with 14 bases spanning the gap. The CDR3 length is 14 residues. Germline V gene lookup returns CDR1 SNHLY and CDR2 FYNNEI. CDR3 loop: CASSVGRARQPQHF. In nucleotides, the CDR3 is TGTGCCAGCAGTGTTGGGAGGGCTCGACAGCCCCAGCATTTT. Full variable domain (outside the CDR3, taken from reference TRBV2 and TRBJ1-5): EPEVTQTPSHQVTQMGQEVILRCVPISNHLYFYWYRQILGQKVEFLVSFYNNEISEKSEIFDDQFSVERPDGSNFTLKIRSTKLEDSAMYFCASSVGRARQPQHFGDGTRLSIL.

This CDR3 reads CASSLGASGSFNEQFF. CDR3 DNA: TGTGCCAGCAGCTTAGGTGCCAGCGGGAGTTTTAATGAGCAGTTCTTC. V is TRBV11-3 and J is TRBJ2-1, with TRBD2 matching 8 bases. Germline CDR1 is SGHNT and CDR2 is YENEEA. CDR3 size: 16 residues. After removal of 1 base from V and 7 bases from J, the junction contained 9 bases not matched to a gene. Filled out from reference TRBV11-3 and TRBJ2-1, the complete variable domain reads EAGVVQSPRYKIIEKKQPVAFWCNPISGHNTLYWYLQNLGQGPELLIRYENEEAVDDSQLPKDRFSAERLKGVDSTLKIQPAELGDSAVYLCASSLGASGSFNEQFFGPGTRLTVL.

The chain carries TRBV19 and TRBJ2-2; 8 bases align to TRBD2. V lost 2 bases to trimming and J lost 7 bases; unmatched junction nucleotides: 9. In germline, CDR1 is LNHDA, CDR2 SQIVND (reference sequence). The CDR3 covers 16 residues. CDR3 sequence: CASSILRGRPFGELFF. CDR3 nucleotides: TGTGCCAGTAGTATACTCCGCGGGAGGCCGTTCGGGGAGCTGTTTTTT.

The chain couples TRBV5-8 to TRBJ1-1, with unresolved D. The CDR3 is made up of 13 amino acids. V was trimmed by 7 bases and J by 1 base, leaving 11 bases between them. Germline-derived CDR1 and CDR2 are SGHTS and YDEGEE. The CDR3 protein is CASGPWANTEAFF. In nucleotides, the CDR3 is TGTGCCAGCGGCCCATGGGCGAACACTGAAGCTTTCTTT.

The genes are TRBV7-9 and TRBJ2-1; D gene unclear. Germline loops: CDR1 SEHNR, CDR2 FQNEAQ (reference sequence). V was trimmed by 5 bases and J by 4 bases, leaving 6 bases between them. The CDR3 contains 12 residues. The CDR3 coding sequence is TGTGCCAGCAGCCCACGGTACAATGAGCAGTTCTTC. This gives the protein CASSPRYNEQFF. The variable domain in full, completed from reference TRBV7-9 and TRBJ2-1, reads DTGVSQNPRHKITKRGQNVTFRCDPISEHNRLYWYRQTLGQGPEFLTYFQNEAQLEKSRLLSDRFSAERPKGSFSTLEIQRTEQGDSAMYLCASSPRYNEQFFGPGTRLTVL.

CDR3 sequence reads: CASGQGYSYEQYF. Written as DNA, the CDR3 is TGTGCCAGCGGACAGGGGTATTCCTACGAGCAGTACTTC. The chain links TRBV6-6 to TRBJ2-7; TRBD1 matches 9 bases. After removal of 8 bases from V and 1 base from J, the junction contained 3 bases not matched to a gene. CDR3 length: 13 amino acids. The V gene's germline CDR1 is MNHNY and CDR2 SVGAGI (reference sequence).

This chain links TRBV7-2 with TRBJ2-1; TRBD2 matches at 9 bases. From germline, CDR1 is SGHTA and CDR2 FQGNSA. CDR3 length equals 15 residues. The ends lost 3 bases at V and 0 bases at J; junction bases unmatched: 0. The CDR3: CASSFSGGSYNEQFF. In DNA, the CDR3 is TGTGCCAGCAGCTTTAGCGGGGGCTCCTACAATGAGCAGTTCTTC.

The chain recombines TRBV29-1 with TRBJ2-7; 8 bases map to TRBD1. Germline V lookup: CDR1 SQVTM, CDR2 ANQGSEA. The V and J ends lost 4 bases and 6 bases, in that order; junction bases with no gene match: 8. This CDR3 contains 13 residues. CDR3 DNA sequence: TGCAGCGTTGCCTCGACAGGGGCAGGCGAGCAGTACTTC. Encoded protein: CSVASTGAGEQYF.

V usage is TRBV27 and J usage is TRBJ1-2, with 7 bases fitting TRBD1. With 4 bases clipped from V and 6 bases from J, the junction kept 11 bases outside the gene matches. Germline V gives CDR1 MNHEY, CDR2 SMNVEV (reference sequence). This CDR3 is built from 15 residues. CDR3 loop: CASSWRQGRTNGYTF. As DNA, the CDR3 is TGTGCCAGCAGTTGGAGACAGGGCAGAACTAATGGCTACACCTTC.

The V gene is TRBV28, the J gene TRBJ1-2, with TRBD1 matching over 11 bases. This CDR3 spans 15 amino acids. Per germline, CDR1 MDHEN and CDR2 SYDVKM. V lost 5 bases, J lost 7 bases, and 9 bases stayed unmatched. The CDR3 spells CASSPLDRGLGGYTF. CDR3 nucleotides: TGTGCCAGCAGTCCCCTGGACAGGGGGCTCGGTGGCTACACCTTC.

This chain connects TRBV18 to TRBJ2-7; D is undetermined. Trimming pared 3 bases from V and 3 bases from J, leaving 6 bases between. Looked up from germline, CDR1 is KGHSH and CDR2 is LQKENI. The CDR3 is 12 amino acids. Written as DNA, the CDR3 is TGTGCCAGCTCACCCGACATCTACGAGCAGTACTTC. It translates to CASSPDIYEQYF.

The chain is built from TRBV5-1 and TRBJ1-2, with D perhaps TRBD1 (5 bases). CDR1 is SGHRS and CDR2 is YFSETQ in the germline V gene. Trimming left V 3 bases short and J 2 bases short, with 14 bases between. The CDR3 is 15 residues long. CDR3 in DNA: TGCGCCAGCAGCTCCTCACCAAGACAGAACTATGGCTACACCTTC. This codes for CASSSSPRQNYGYTF.

This clone was observed a few times. The J gene is TRBJ1-2, the V gene TRBV29-1; 8 bases match TRBD1. Trimming at V came to 4 bases and at J to 2 bases, leaving 0 bases not matched to a gene. This CDR3 has 12 amino acids. Looked up from germline, CDR1 is SQVTM and CDR2 is ANQGSEA. Here the CDR3 reads CSVGTGNYGYTF. Here the CDR3 DNA reads TGCAGCGTTGGGACAGGGAACTATGGCTACACCTTC.

The V and J genes are TRBV18 and TRBJ2-1; TRBD1 matches at 9 bases. Trimming at V came to 3 bases and at J to 7 bases, leaving 1 base not matched to a gene. Germline V gives CDR1 KGHSH, CDR2 LQKENI. The CDR3 spans 13 residues. The CDR3 sequence is CASSPGQGNEQFF. The DNA for the CDR3 is TGTGCCAGCTCACCCGGACAGGGGAATGAGCAGTTCTTC.

The CDR3 DNA sequence: TGTGCCAGCAGACCGGGGGACAGGGGCTACGAGCAGTACTTC. It is translated as CASRPGDRGYEQYF. This chain joins TRBV2 and TRBJ2-7, with 10 bases aligning to TRBD1. Trimming removed 6 bases from V and 3 bases from J; junction bases left unmatched: 5. Per germline, CDR1 SNHLY and CDR2 FYNNEI. CDR3 length: 14 amino acids.

The V gene is TRBV9, the J gene TRBJ2-1; no clear D gene. CDR1 is SGDLS and CDR2 is YYNGEE in the germline V gene. The CDR3 runs 13 residues. The ends were cut back, 0 bases at V and 8 bases at J, with 9 bases in the middle. As DNA, the CDR3 is TGTGCCAGCAGCGTAGTGACATACGATGAGCAGTTCTTC. Residues: CASSVVTYDEQFF. Looking up the rest from reference TRBV9 and TRBJ2-1 gives the full variable domain: DSGVTQTPKHLITATGQRVTLRCSPRSGDLSVYWYQQSLDQGLQFLIQYYNGEERAKGNILERFSAQQFPDLHSELNLSSLELGDSALYFCASSVVTYDEQFFGPGTRLTVL.

This chain joins TRBV27 and TRBJ2-3, with TRBD1 as a possible D gene (5 bases). The germline gives CDR1 MNHEY, CDR2 SMNVEV (reference sequence). Trimming cost V 2 bases and J 6 bases, with 15 bases left between them. The CDR3 runs to 15 residues. CDR3 loop: CASSLRGPDADTQYF. In DNA form, the CDR3 reads TGTGCCAGCAGTTTAAGGGGCCCCGACGCGGATACGCAGTATTTT.